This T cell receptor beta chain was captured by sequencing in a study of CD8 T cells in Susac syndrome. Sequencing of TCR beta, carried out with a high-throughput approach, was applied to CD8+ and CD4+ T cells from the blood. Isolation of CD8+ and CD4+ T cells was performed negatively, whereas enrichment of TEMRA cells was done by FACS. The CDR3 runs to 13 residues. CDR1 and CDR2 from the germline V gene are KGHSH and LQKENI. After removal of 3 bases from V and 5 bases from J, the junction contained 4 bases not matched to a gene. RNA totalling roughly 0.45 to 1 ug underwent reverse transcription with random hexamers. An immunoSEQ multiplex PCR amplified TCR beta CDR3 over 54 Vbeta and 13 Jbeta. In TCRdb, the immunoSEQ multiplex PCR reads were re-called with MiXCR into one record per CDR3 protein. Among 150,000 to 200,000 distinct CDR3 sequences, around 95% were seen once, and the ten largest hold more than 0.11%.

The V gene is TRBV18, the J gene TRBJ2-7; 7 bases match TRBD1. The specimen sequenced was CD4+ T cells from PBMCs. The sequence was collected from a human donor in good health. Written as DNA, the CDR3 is TGTGCCAGCTCACCCGACAGGGCCAACGAGCAGTACTTC. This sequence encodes CASSPDRANEQYF.